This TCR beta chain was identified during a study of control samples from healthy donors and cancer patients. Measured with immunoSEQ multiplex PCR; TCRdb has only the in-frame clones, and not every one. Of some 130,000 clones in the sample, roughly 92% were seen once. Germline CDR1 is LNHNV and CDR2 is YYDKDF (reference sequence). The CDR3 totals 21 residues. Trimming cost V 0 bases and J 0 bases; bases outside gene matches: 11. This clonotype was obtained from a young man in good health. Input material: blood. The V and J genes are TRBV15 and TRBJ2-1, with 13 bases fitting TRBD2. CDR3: CATSRDSGTSGTYYSYNEQFF. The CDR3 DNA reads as TGTGCCACCAGCAGAGATTCCGGGACTAGCGGGACATACTACTCCTACAATGAGCAGTTCTTC.